This paragraph reports one T cell receptor beta chain. Its antigen has not been determined. No much larger clonotype is one base removed from it; base qualities were not supplied. The sample comes from a study of blood T cell repertoires in COVID-19 (dated by TCRdb to between 2020 and 2021). For context, the study as a whole: The collaborator samples originated in the United States, Italy and Spain and spanned the acute and convalescent phases of COVID-19. Samples were obtained from the ongoing ImmuneRACE study (first 160 participants) and from 1,254 subjects provided by 6 global collaborators. The prospective study material was composed of cDNA or gDNA derived from T cells, B-cell-depleted T cells, or PBMCs. HLA class I and class II types, where available, came from metadata supplied by the sample provider rather than from assay-based typing. Subjects who had been exposed to COVID-19, were actively infected with it, or had recovered from it provided the deeply sampled blood TCRbeta repertoires that made up the dataset. The repertoires were released in a freely available public database intended as a resource for research on the immune response to SARS-CoV-2. Sample metadata almost always included a de-identified subject ID, COVID-19 status, age in years and sex. Beyond this particular receptor, the publication reports: How much clinical and demographic metadata was included differed by source and by participant, and the metadata was provided uncurated.

In the prospective study, participants were roughly 18 to 90 years old, resided in around 25 geographic areas of the United States, and were enrolled through a virtual design. In the prospective study, participants were assigned to cohorts based on the clinical history participants reported in a screening survey and a study questionnaire. Recovered participants in ImmuneRACE Cohort 3 were defined by two consecutive negative NP/OP PCR tests, clearance by a healthcare professional, or resolution of symptoms. Mobile phlebotomists in the prospective study collected whole blood, serum and a nasopharyngeal or oropharyngeal swab from every participant. Participants in the prospective study had the option to provide additional blood draws and questionnaires over a roughly two-month period. Before DNA extraction, blood samples from the prospective study were shipped at room temperature or frozen. Including cysteine and phenylalanine, the CDR3 has 17 amino acids. The kept DNA is CDR3 alone, 51 bases in frame from the first base. V is cut by 8 bases and J by 4 bases, and the space between the germline ends is 27 bases. The germline V gene sets CDR1 to SNHLY and CDR2 to FYNNEI.

The immunoSEQ Assay, a bias-controlled multiplex PCR, was used to amplify TCRbeta CDR3 regions from genomic DNA. Regarding the original processing steps: Within the assay, amplification of reference gene primers was used to estimate how many nucleated cells each sample contained. To quantify the absolute abundance of each unique TCRbeta CDR3 rearrangement, sequence reads were collapsed and filtered. For each sample, productive Simpson clonality was calculated as the square root of Simpson's diversity index over productive rearrangements. TCRdb limited this immuneACCESS table to in-frame rearrangements with V and J called. A share of clones is missing; checked studies link under half to unresolved V genes, and the rest is unexplained. For V, J and clone size, that table is used; D and trimming come from the DNA. This sample gives fewer than 350,000 clones in total; 87% of them show up just once. The top ten hold about 6.1% of the sample.

The V gene is TRBV2 and the J gene is TRBJ2-7, with the D gene too uncertain to name. This TCR was sampled from a woman in her 40s who had recovered from COVID-19. Material: PBMCs or T cells enriched from blood (not recorded which). The DNA reads as follows: TGTGCCAGCGCAGGCCCGCAAGCCCCTTCGATACGATACGAGCAGTACTTC. This translates into CASAGPQAPSIRYEQYF.